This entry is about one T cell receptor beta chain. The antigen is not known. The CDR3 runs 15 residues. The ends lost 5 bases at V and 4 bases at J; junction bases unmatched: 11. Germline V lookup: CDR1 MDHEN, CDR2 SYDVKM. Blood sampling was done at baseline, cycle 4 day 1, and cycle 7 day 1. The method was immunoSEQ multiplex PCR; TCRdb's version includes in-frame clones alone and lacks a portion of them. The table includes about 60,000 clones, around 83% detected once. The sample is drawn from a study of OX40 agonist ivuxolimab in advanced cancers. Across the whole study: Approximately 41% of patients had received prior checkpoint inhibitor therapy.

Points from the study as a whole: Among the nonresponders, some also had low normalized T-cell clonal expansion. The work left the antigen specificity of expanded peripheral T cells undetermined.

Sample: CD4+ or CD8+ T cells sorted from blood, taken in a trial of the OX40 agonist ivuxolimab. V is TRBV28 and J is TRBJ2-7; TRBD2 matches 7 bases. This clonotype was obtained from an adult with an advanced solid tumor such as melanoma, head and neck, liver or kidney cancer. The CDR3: CASSRPPAGEYEQYF. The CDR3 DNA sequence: TGTGCCAGCAGTCGCCCCCCCGCGGGAGAATACGAGCAGTACTTC. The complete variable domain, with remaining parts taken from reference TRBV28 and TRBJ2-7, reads DVKVTQSSRYLVKRTGEKVFLECVQDMDHENMFWYRQDPGLGLRLIYFSYDVKMKEKGDIPEGYSVSREKKERFSLILESASTNQTSMYLCASSRPPAGEYEQYFGPGTRLTVT.